This passage covers 6 T cell receptor beta chains from one sample sequenced in a study of T-cell memory formation after mild COVID-19. MiXCR was run by TCRdb on the 5' RACE reads, yielding one entry per CDR3 protein. The repertoire includes 450,000 to 650,000 distinct CDR3 sequences, roughly 18% of them detected once, and around 12% sits in the top ten. Sequencing was done on a sample of PBMCs or a T cell subset sorted from them (not recorded which). The receptors come from an adult woman who had mild COVID-19 (a few samples of this study predate the infection). Cell type and time point are not known.

The chain couples TRBV6-2 or TRBV6-3 to TRBJ2-5; 9 nucleotides agree with TRBD1. J was trimmed by 3 bases and V by 4 bases; bases with no gene match: 6. CDR1 and CDR2 (germline): MNHEY, SVGEGT. The CDR3 runs 15 residues. The CDR3 DNA reads TGTGCCAGCAGTTTTCCCGACAGGGGGAAAGAGACCCAGTACTTC. Amino acid sequence: CASSFPDRGKETQYF.

The chain couples TRBV20-1 to TRBJ2-5; 8 positions match TRBD2. The V segment lost 8 bases and the J segment 2 bases; nucleotides outside the gene matches: 4. In germline, CDR1 is DFQATT, CDR2 SNEGSKA (reference sequence). The length of the CDR3 is 12 residues. The CDR3 is CSTSGSQETQYF. CDR3 nucleotides: TGCAGTACAAGCGGGAGTCAAGAGACCCAGTACTTC.

This clonotype has a count of ten or more. This chain connects TRBV29-1 to TRBJ2-5, with TRBD1 matching over 7 bases. The CDR3 has 13 amino acids. V lost 7 bases and J lost 4; bases outside the gene matches: 9. Germline CDR1 is SQVTM and CDR2 is ANQGSEA. The DNA of the CDR3 is TGCAGCGCCAAACGACAGGGCGGAGAGACCCAGTACTTC. As protein: CSAKRQGGETQYF.

The rearrangement links TRBV30 to TRBJ1-5, with TRBD1 matching 8 bases. With 0 bases clipped from V and 0 bases from J, the junction kept 7 bases outside the gene matches. In germline, CDR1 is GTSNPN, CDR2 SVGIG (reference sequence). The CDR3 is made up of 17 amino acids. As DNA, the CDR3 is TGTGCCTGGAGTGTACCCCGGACAGGGTATAGCAATCAGCCCCAGCATTTT. Encoded protein: CAWSVPRTGYSNQPQHF.

This clonotype was found a few times. This chain uses TRBV7-9 with TRBJ2-3; 7 bases map to TRBD2. Trimming at V came to 6 bases and at J to 0 bases, leaving 9 bases not matched to a gene. CDR1 SEHNR and CDR2 FQNEAQ come from the germline V gene (reference sequence). The CDR3 is made up of 16 amino acids. The CDR3 nucleotides are TGTGCCAGCAGAACCTCAGGAGCGGGGAGCACAGATACGCAGTATTTT. It yields the protein CASRTSGAGSTDTQYF.

This clonotype has more than one count but fewer than ten. The V call is TRBV12-3 or TRBV12-4, the J call TRBJ2-7; TRBD1 matches at 9 bases. Unmatched junction bases numbered 4, after V lost 4 bases and J lost 3 bases. The CDR3 extends over 14 amino acids. The CDR3 coding sequence is TGTGCCAGCAGTTCCCGGACAGGGGACTACGAGCAGTACTTC. Amino acids: CASSSRTGDYEQYF.